Presented here are 16 T cell receptor beta chains from one specimen sequenced in a study of neurological immune-mediated disorders. TCRdb called the 5' RACE reads again in MiXCR, with one record for every CDR3 protein. The sample consists of about 58,000 distinct CDR3 sequences, about 3.7% of them appearing once. The specimen was PBMCs. These receptors were taken from a woman in her sixties or seventies with multiple sclerosis.

This clonotype was counted many times. The chain uses TRBV5-5 and TRBJ1-1; D may be TRBD1 (6 bases). Deletions cut 4 bases from V and 0 bases from J, with 13 bases between. The CDR3 totals 15 residues. Per germline, CDR1 SGHKS and CDR2 YYEKEE (reference sequence). CDR3 DNA: TGTGCCAGCAGCCTATTCCAGGGGATGAACACTGAAGCTTTCTTT. Protein sequence: CASSLFQGMNTEAFF.

This clonotype was counted at least ten times. The V gene is TRBV3-1, the J gene TRBJ1-1, with TRBD1 matching 8 bases. Germline-derived CDR1 and CDR2 are LGHDT and YNNKEL (reference sequence). CDR3 size: 13 residues. V trimming: 3 bases; J trimming: 12 bases; junction bases outside the gene matches: 9. The CDR3, as DNA: TGTGCCAGCAGCCAGGAGCAGGGGGCTTGGTCTTTCTTT. As protein: CASSQEQGAWSFF.

In this sample, this clonotype turned up many times. The chain recombines TRBV15 with TRBJ1-4; D call uncertain. This CDR3 comprises 15 residues. V lost 1 base and J 8 bases, leaving 14 bases between the germline ends. Germline-derived CDR1 and CDR2 are LNHNV and YYDKDF (reference sequence). CDR3 amino acids: CATSRVPGDWEKLFF. CDR3 sequence (DNA): TGTGCCACCAGCAGAGTGCCGGGAGATTGGGAAAAACTGTTTTTT.

The chain couples TRBV7-9 to TRBJ1-1; D unclear. The V gene's germline CDR1 is SEHNR and CDR2 FQNEAQ (reference sequence). The CDR3 is 12 amino acids. V was clipped by 6 bases and J by 6 bases, with 11 bases between them. CDR3: CASSGYRSEAFF. Written as DNA, the CDR3 is TGTGCCAGCAGTGGGTATAGGTCTGAAGCTTTCTTT. The full variable domain, its missing parts supplied by reference TRBV7-9 and TRBJ1-1, is DTGVSQNPRHKITKRGQNVTFRCDPISEHNRLYWYRQTLGQGPEFLTYFQNEAQLEKSRLLSDRFSAERPKGSFSTLEIQRTEQGDSAMYLCASSGYRSEAFFGQGTRLTVV.

This clonotype was recorded at least ten times. The J gene is TRBJ1-6, the V gene TRBV12-3 or TRBV12-4; the D is unclear. Trimming stripped 7 bases from V and 10 bases from J, with 14 bases between. The CDR3 has 13 amino acids. CDR3: CASTDLPGSPLHF. CDR3 DNA: TGTGCCAGCACAGATCTCCCGGGGTCACCCCTCCACTTT.

This clonotype has ten or more counts. The chain joins TRBV4-1 to TRBJ2-5; possible D gene TRBD1, 6 bases. Trimming took off 0 bases at V and 2 bases at J, with 10 bases between the two ends. The V gene's germline CDR1 is MGHRA and CDR2 YSYEKL. This CDR3 has 15 amino acids. The CDR3 loop is CASSQDWGQQETQYF. The CDR3 coding sequence is TGCGCCAGCAGCCAAGATTGGGGACAACAAGAGACCCAGTACTTC.

This clonotype appeared many times. The chain links TRBV20-1 to TRBJ2-7, with D possibly TRBD1 on 5 matching bases. Deletions cut 7 bases from V and 0 bases from J, with 13 bases between. This CDR3 spans 13 amino acids. Germline V gene lookup returns CDR1 DFQATT and CDR2 SNEGSKA (reference sequence). The CDR3 is CSGEGEFSYEQYF. The CDR3 DNA reads TGCAGTGGGGAAGGGGAATTCTCCTACGAGCAGTACTTC.

This clonotype was counted between two and nine times. A read error is possible here, since a much larger clone lies one base away. The chain carries TRBV6-1 and TRBJ1-5; D uncertain. CDR3 length: 14 amino acids. Germline CDR1 MNHNS, CDR2 SASEGT. V was pared by 11 bases and J by 0 bases, with 14 bases between. The CDR3 sequence: CAGIPIHSNQPQHF. The CDR3 coding sequence is TGTGCCGGCATCCCCATACATAGCAATCAGCCCCAGCATTTT.

This clonotype came up many times. This chain joins TRBV20-1 and TRBJ2-3; D call uncertain. Germline V gene data show CDR1 as DFQATT and CDR2 as SNEGSKA (reference sequence). The CDR3 loop spans 17 amino acids. Deletions cut 3 bases from V and 0 bases from J, with 19 bases between. DNA of the CDR3: TGCAGTGCTAGGGGTTTGTGGGGAACCCAAAGCACAGATACGCAGTATTTT. This gives the protein CSARGLWGTQSTDTQYF.

This clonotype was seen repeatedly, ten times or more. V usage is TRBV12-3 or TRBV12-4 and J usage is TRBJ1-5; TRBD1 aligns across 8 bases. This CDR3 comprises 14 residues. V gave up 6 bases and J gave up 6 bases; unmatched junction bases: 7. DNA of the CDR3: TGTGCCAGCAGCTCTGACAGGGGAGGTCAGCCCCAGCATTTT. As protein: CASSSDRGGQPQHF.

The table lists this clonotype with many counts. The chain joins TRBV7-9 to TRBJ2-1; tentatively, D is TRBD1 (5 bases). Trimming left V 0 bases short and J 5 bases short, with 8 bases between. CDR1 and CDR2 from the germline V gene are SEHNR and FQNEAQ (reference sequence). The length of the CDR3 is 14 residues. The CDR3 coding sequence is TGTGCCAGCAGCTTAGCGTCGACAGACAATGAGCAGTTCTTC. Translated: CASSLASTDNEQFF.

This clonotype was recorded at least ten times. The rearrangement links TRBV4-1 to TRBJ1-4; D not certain. Trimming stripped 1 base from V and 6 bases from J, with 12 bases between. This CDR3 spans 15 amino acids. Germline CDR1 is MGHRA and CDR2 is YSYEKL. CDR3 sequence (DNA): TGCGCCAGCAGCCAAGTCTTCCCATCCTATGAAAAACTGTTTTTT. As protein: CASSQVFPSYEKLFF.

This clonotype has at least ten counts. J is TRBJ1-5 and V is TRBV7-8; D gene unclear. The ends were cut back, 3 bases at V and 3 bases at J, with 9 bases in the middle. The CDR3 spans 14 residues. Per the germline V gene, CDR1 is SGHVS and CDR2 is FQNEAQ. CDR3: CASSLFEYNQPQHF. In DNA form, the CDR3 reads TGTGCCAGCAGCTTGTTTGAATACAATCAGCCCCAGCATTTT.

The sample holds many counts of this clonotype. This chain connects TRBV20-1 to TRBJ2-7; 8 bases are a match to TRBD1. Germline CDR1 and CDR2: DFQATT and SNEGSKA (reference sequence). The CDR3 has 12 amino acids. The CDR3 DNA sequence: TGCAGGCCGATGTCAGGGGGCTTCGAGCAGTACTTC. It specifies CRPMSGGFEQYF.

This clonotype was detected many times. The chain is built from TRBV6-1 and TRBJ2-7, with no clear D. The V and J ends lost 6 bases and 2 bases respectively, with 8 bases between them. The CDR3 has 12 residues. Germline CDR1 MNHNS, CDR2 SASEGT. The CDR3 DNA follows: TGTGCCAGCAGATCCCAGCCCTACGAGCAGTACTTC. Its translation is CASRSQPYEQYF.

This clonotype was picked up many times. The rearrangement links TRBV5-6 to TRBJ2-1, with TRBD2 matching over 9 bases. Germline V gene data show CDR1 as SGHDT and CDR2 as YYEEEE. V lost 4 bases to trimming and J lost 3 bases; unmatched junction nucleotides: 20. This CDR3 is 20 amino acids long. CDR3 in amino acids: CASSTLAPAGGVRGYNEQFF. CDR3 in DNA: TGTGCCAGCAGCACCCTGGCCCCAGCGGGAGGAGTACGGGGCTACAATGAGCAGTTCTTC. Full variable domain (rest looked up from reference TRBV5-6 and TRBJ2-1): DAGVTQSPTHLIKTRGQQVTLRCSPKSGHDTVSWYQQALGQGPQFIFQYYEEEERQRGNFPDRFSGHQFPNYSSELNVNALLLGDSALYLCASSTLAPAGGVRGYNEQFFGPGTRLTVL.